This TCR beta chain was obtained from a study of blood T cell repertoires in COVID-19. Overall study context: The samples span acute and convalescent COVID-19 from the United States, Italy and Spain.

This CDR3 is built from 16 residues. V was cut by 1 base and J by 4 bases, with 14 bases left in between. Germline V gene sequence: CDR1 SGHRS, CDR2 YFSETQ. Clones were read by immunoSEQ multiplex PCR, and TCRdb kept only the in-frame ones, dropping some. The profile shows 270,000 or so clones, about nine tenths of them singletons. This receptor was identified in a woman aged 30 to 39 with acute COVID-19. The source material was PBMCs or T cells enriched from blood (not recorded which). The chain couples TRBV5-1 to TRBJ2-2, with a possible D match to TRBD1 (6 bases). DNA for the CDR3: TGCGCCAGCAGCTTGCAGGGGCAAACCGGCACCGGGGAGCTGTTTTTT. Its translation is CASSLQGQTGTGELFF.